The T cell receptor (beta chain) described here comes from a study of blood T cell repertoires in COVID-19. For the study at large: Donors in the United States, Italy and Spain gave samples during acute or convalescent COVID-19.

Libraries were prepared by immunoSEQ multiplex PCR; TCRdb keeps only in-frame clonotypes and omits some of them. Of about 77,000 clones listed, 80% are singletons. The sample was peripheral blood. The receptor was derived from a woman between 65 and 79 years old with acute or convalescent COVID-19.

CDR3 sequence reads: CASSPTGGTQINYGYTF. CDR3 nucleotide sequence: TGTGCCAGCAGCCCCACAGGGGGTACCCAAATTAACTATGGCTACACCTTC. The chain uses TRBV4-2 and TRBJ1-2; 8 nucleotides match TRBD1. This CDR3 is 17 amino acids long. The V and J ends lost 4 bases and 1 base, in that order; junction bases with no gene match: 11. Germline V gene lookup returns CDR1 LGHNA and CDR2 YNFKEQ.